This TCR beta chain was found in a study of blood T cell repertoires in COVID-19. About the research overall: PBMCs, B-cell-depleted T cells, or T cells were the source of the cDNA or gDNA that made up the material.

Original data processing: By means of reference gene primer amplification, nucleated cell counts were estimated. Libraries were prepared by immunoSEQ multiplex PCR; TCRdb keeps only in-frame clonotypes and omits some of them. V, J and clone size reflect that table, while D and trimming were determined from the DNA. The sample yields roughly 250,000 clones, approximately 91% seen once. V was pared by 1 base and J by 0 bases, with 4 bases of the junction left unmatched. This CDR3 is 16 amino acids long. The germline gives CDR1 LNHDA, CDR2 SQIVND (reference sequence). Participants were aged about 18 to 100 years from around 24 US areas.

This rearrangement joins TRBV19 to TRBJ1-1; TRBD1 aligns across 8 bases. Sequenced: PBMCs or T cells enriched from blood (not recorded which). The TCR sequence derives from a woman aged 40 to 50 with acute COVID-19. As DNA, the CDR3 is TGTGCCAGTAGTATAGCCGGGGACAGGATGAACACTGAAGCTTTCTTT. It translates to CASSIAGDRMNTEAFF.